This T cell receptor beta chain was sequenced during a study of blood T cell repertoires in COVID-19. The overall study: Acute-phase and convalescent COVID-19 samples originated in the United States, Italy and Spain. PBMCs, B-cell-depleted T cells, or T cells provided the cDNA or gDNA that made up the material.

CDR3 length: 16 amino acids. V lost 1 base, J lost 0 bases, and 10 bases lay in between. From germline, CDR1 is LNHDA and CDR2 SQIVND (reference sequence). Adults between roughly 18 and 95 years of age took part from about 24 US areas. Libraries were prepared by immunoSEQ multiplex PCR; TCRdb keeps only in-frame clonotypes and omits some of them. In the table there are about 430,000 clones, roughly 90% of which are singletons. There are a few counts of this clone. The chain uses TRBV19 and TRBJ2-1; no firm D call. This TCR was recovered from a woman in her twenties or thirties with acute COVID-19. The specimen sequenced was PBMCs or T cells enriched from blood (not recorded which). The CDR3 region has the DNA TGTGCCAGTAGTATAGGGCCACCCGCCTCCTACAATGAGCAGTTCTTC. Amino acid sequence: CASSIGPPASYNEQFF. Filled out from reference TRBV19 and TRBJ2-1, the complete variable domain reads DGGITQSPKYLFRKEGQNVTLSCEQNLNHDAMYWYRQDPGQGLRLIYYSQIVNDFQKGDIAEGYSVSREKKESFPLTVTSAQKNPTAFYLCASSIGPPASYNEQFFGPGTRLTVL.